The source of this TCR beta chain is a study of Ad26.COV2.S vaccination and SARS-CoV-2 variants (dated by TCRdb to the early 2020s). A note on the overall study: TCRbeta repertoire sequencing served as the tool for gauging how specific and how broad the SARS-CoV-2-reactive T cell receptors were following Ad26.COV2.S vaccination. The TCR-sequenced set comprised about 32 samples: around 20 Ad26.COV2.S vaccine recipients, 5 placebo recipients and 8 SARS-CoV-2 convalescent individuals. What the work shows at the level of the full study, not this receptor alone: It was noted by the authors that total T cell responses may have been underestimated by the TCR breadth and depth analyses. Vaccine and placebo recipients had similar non-spike TCR breadth, a finding consistent with the vaccine containing only spike. After vaccination, spike-specific CD8+ and CD4+ T cell responses were reported to show substantial breadth. Spike-specific TCR breadth was higher in Ad26.COV2.S recipients than in placebo recipients (P = 0.0014).

About this clone: Its antigen is unknown. Base-call qualities are not available, and no considerably larger clone is one nucleotide away.

Inclusive of the bounding cysteine and phenylalanine, the CDR3 is 12 residues long. CDR3 DNA is the only sequence kept; it has 36 bases, read in frame from the first base. The germline ends are 14 bases apart after V is trimmed by 5 bases and J by 12 bases. CDR1 and CDR2 are drawn from the germline V gene: SGHVS, FQNEAQ. Sample time point, as interpreted from the label and publication: individuals recovered from natural SARS-CoV-2 infection. TCRbeta CDR3 regions were sequenced with the immunoSEQ Assay. After extraction, genomic DNA underwent amplification by bias-controlled multiplex PCR, followed by high-throughput sequencing. Concerning the study's data processing: To quantify the absolute abundance of each unique TCRbeta CDR3 region, sequences were collapsed and filtered. T cell fraction was estimated by normalization of TCRbeta template counts to usable DNA, with usable DNA being measured through amplification of reference genes present in all nucleated cells. Repertoire TCRs were annotated as SARS-CoV-2-specific by exact matching of V gene, CDR3 amino acid sequence and J gene to a known reactive TCR set. MIRA supplied the reference SARS-CoV-2 TCR set, which was filtered for enrichment in COVID-19-positive ImmuneCODE repertoires so that public or cross-reactive TCRs were removed. Based on the MIRA antigens, annotated TCRs were further analysed at the level of specific ORF or position within ORF. Depth was the summed frequency of annotated unique rearrangements, while breadth was defined as annotated unique rearrangements over total unique productive rearrangements. Two-sided Wilcoxon rank-sum tests were used to compare TCR breadth between groups. The clones in this table, taken by TCRdb from immuneACCESS, are in-frame only. Not every clone is retained; where verified, under half of the shortfall comes from an unresolved V gene, and the cause of the rest is unknown. That table gives V, J and clone size, and the DNA gave D and trimming. The sample data list more than 150,000 clones, and around nine tenths of these were observed just once. Of the sample, 4.5% to 7.5% is held by the ten largest clones.

The rearrangement combines TRBV7-8 with TRBJ1-5; a confident D gene designation cannot be given. This TCR came from a human donor who had recovered from COVID-19. Sequencing used peripheral blood, obtained after recovery from COVID-19. DNA sequence: TGTGCCAGCAGCCCTACGGGCGGAAGCCAGCATTTT. It specifies CASSPTGGSQHF. When the CDR3 is completed using the reference TRBV7-8 and TRBJ1-5 genes on either side, the full variable domain is GAGVSQSPRYKVAKRGQDVALRCDPISGHVSLFWYQQALGQGPEFLTYFQNEAQLDKSGLPSDRFFAERPEGSVSTLKIQRTQQEDSAVYLCASSPTGGSQHFGDGTRLSIL.